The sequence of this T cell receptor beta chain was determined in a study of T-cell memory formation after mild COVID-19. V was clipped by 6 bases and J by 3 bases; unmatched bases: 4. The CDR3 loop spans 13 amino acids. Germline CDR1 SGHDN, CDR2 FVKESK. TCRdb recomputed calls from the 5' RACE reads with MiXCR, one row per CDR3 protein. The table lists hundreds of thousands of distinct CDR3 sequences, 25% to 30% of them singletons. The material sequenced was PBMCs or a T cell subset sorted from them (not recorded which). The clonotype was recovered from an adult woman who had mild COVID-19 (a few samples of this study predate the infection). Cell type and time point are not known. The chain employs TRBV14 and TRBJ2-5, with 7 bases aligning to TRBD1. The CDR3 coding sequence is TGTGCCAGCAGTGGGACAGAAGAAGAGACCCAGTACTTC. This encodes CASSGTEEETQYF.